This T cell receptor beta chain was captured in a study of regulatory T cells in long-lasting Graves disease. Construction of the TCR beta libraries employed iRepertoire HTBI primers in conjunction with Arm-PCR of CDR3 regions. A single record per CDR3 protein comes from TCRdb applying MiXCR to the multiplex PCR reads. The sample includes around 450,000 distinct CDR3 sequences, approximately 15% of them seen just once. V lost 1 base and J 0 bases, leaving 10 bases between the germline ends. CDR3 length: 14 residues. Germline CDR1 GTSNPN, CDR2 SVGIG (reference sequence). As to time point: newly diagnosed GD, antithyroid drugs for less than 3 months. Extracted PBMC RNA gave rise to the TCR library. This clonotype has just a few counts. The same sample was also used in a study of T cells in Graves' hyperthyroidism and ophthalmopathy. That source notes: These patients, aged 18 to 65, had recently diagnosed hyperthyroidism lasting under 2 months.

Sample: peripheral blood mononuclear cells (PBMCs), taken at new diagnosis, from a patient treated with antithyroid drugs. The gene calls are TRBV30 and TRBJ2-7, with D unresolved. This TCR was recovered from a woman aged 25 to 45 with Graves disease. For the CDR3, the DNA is TGTGCCTGGAGTGCGGGCCCCAGCTCCTACGAGCAGTACTTC. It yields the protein CAWSAGPSSYEQYF.